This passage covers 5 T cell receptor beta chains from one sample sequenced in a study of cytomegalovirus exposure and HLA in healthy donors. Researchers ran the PCR with 60 Vbeta and 13 Jbeta primers. Clones were read by immunoSEQ multiplex PCR, and TCRdb kept only the in-frame ones, dropping some. The sample lists about 150,000 clones; approximately 80% were seen once. The sequenced sample consisted of PBMCs. The receptors were sampled from a male donor in good health and CMV-seropositive.

The V gene is TRBV5-1, the J gene TRBJ2-1, with TRBD2 matching over 11 bases. The length of the CDR3 is 12 residues. The V gene end was trimmed by 5 bases and the J gene end by 8 bases; junction bases not matched to a gene: 0. Germline V lookup: CDR1 SGHRS, CDR2 YFSETQ. CDR3 nucleotides: TGCGCCAGCAGGACTAGCGGGGATGAGCAGTTCTTC. This translates into CASRTSGDEQFF. The full variable domain, in which reference TRBV5-1 and TRBJ2-1 provide the parts outside the CDR3, is KAGVTQTPRYLIKTRGQQVTLSCSPISGHRSVSWYQQTPGQGLQFLFEYFSETQRNKGNFPGRFSGRQFSNSRSEMNVSTLELGDSALYLCASRTSGDEQFFGPGTRLTVL.

This rearrangement joins TRBV7-9 to TRBJ2-3, with TRBD1 as a possible D gene (5 bases). Trimming removed 7 bases at V and 0 bases at J, with 17 bases between. This CDR3 spans 16 amino acids. In germline, CDR1 is SEHNR, CDR2 FQNEAQ (reference sequence). CDR3 region: CASIQTGDRSTDTQYF. The CDR3 DNA sequence: TGTGCCAGCATCCAAACTGGAGACAGAAGCACAGATACGCAGTATTTT.

In DNA form, the CDR3 reads TGTGCCATTCGCGACAGTCCCATGAACACTGAAGCTTTCTTT. Translating it yields CAIRDSPMNTEAFF. The V and J genes are TRBV19 and TRBJ1-1; D possibly corresponds to TRBD1 (5 bases). Looked up from germline, CDR1 is LNHDA and CDR2 is SQIVND (reference sequence). Trimming cost V 10 bases and J 0 bases, with 15 bases left between them. The CDR3 extends over 14 amino acids.

The CDR3 sequence: CASSIVGEMNTEAFF. CDR3 bases: TGTGCCAGTAGTATAGTCGGGGAGATGAACACTGAAGCTTTCTTT. The rearrangement links TRBV19 to TRBJ1-1; D remains ambiguous. CDR1 and CDR2 from the germline V gene are LNHDA and SQIVND (reference sequence). Deletions cut 1 base from V and 0 bases from J, with 9 bases between. The length of the CDR3 is 15 residues.

The chain has TRBV5-5 and TRBJ2-5, with D possibly TRBD2 on 6 matching bases. The CDR3 is made up of 15 amino acids. V was clipped by 1 base and J by 0 bases, with 10 bases between them. Germline V gene lookup returns CDR1 SGHKS and CDR2 YYEKEE (reference sequence). The CDR3 sequence: CASSLLARYQETQYF. The CDR3 DNA is TGTGCCAGCAGCTTGCTAGCGAGGTACCAAGAGACCCAGTACTTC. The whole variable domain, filled in from reference TRBV5-5 and TRBJ2-5, reads DAGVTQSPTHLIKTRGQQVTLRCSPISGHKSVSWYQQVLGQGPQFIFQYYEKEERGRGNFPDRFSARQFPNYSSELNVNALLLGDSALYLCASSLLARYQETQYFGPGTRLLVL.